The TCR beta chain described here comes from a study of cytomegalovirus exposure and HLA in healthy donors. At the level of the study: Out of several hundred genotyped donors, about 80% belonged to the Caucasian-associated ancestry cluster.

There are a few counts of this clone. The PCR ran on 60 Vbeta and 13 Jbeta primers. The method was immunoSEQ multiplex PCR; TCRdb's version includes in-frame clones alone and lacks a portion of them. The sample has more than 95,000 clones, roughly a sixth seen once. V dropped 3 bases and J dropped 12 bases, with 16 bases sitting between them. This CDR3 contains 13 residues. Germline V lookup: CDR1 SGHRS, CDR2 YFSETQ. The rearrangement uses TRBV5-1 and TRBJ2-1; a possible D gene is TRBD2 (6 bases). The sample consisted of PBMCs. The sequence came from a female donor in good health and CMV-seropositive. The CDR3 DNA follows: TGCGCCAGCAGCTACTCGTTGGAGGAGGGGCAGTTCTTC. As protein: CASSYSLEEGQFF.